The source of this T cell receptor (beta chain) is a study of CD8 T cells in ankylosing spondylitis. Study results and caveats: In ankylosing spondylitis blood, a motif of seven to nine highly homologous TCR beta variants appeared characteristic. In the blood and synovial fluid of reactive arthritis, some motif variants had been previously reported. Reportedly, matched ankylosing spondylitis synovial fluid was significantly enriched for disease-linked clones.

This clonotype has more than one count but fewer than ten. Antigen unknown. Preparation of TCR beta libraries was done by quantitative 5'-RACE with molecular barcodes. TCRdb processed the 5' RACE reads anew with MiXCR; each CDR3 protein has one entry. Here the sample spans fewer than 400,000 distinct CDR3 sequences, 8% being singletons. The CDR3 spans 14 residues. J was trimmed by 2 bases and V by 7 bases; bases with no gene match: 5. Germline V gene sequence: CDR1 SGHRS, CDR2 YFSETQ. The sequenced material came from blood, either unsorted or a sorted T cell fraction (not recorded which). The V gene is TRBV5-1, the J gene TRBJ2-7, with 11 bases aligning to TRBD2. This TCR came from a male donor with ankylosing spondylitis. The CDR3: CASQLAGETYEQYF. The CDR3 DNA reads TGCGCCAGCCAACTAGCGGGAGAAACCTACGAGCAGTACTTC.